This T cell receptor (beta chain) was retrieved from a study of spatial heterogeneity in lung cancer. Study at large: Detection consistently captured more beta-chain sequences than alpha-chain sequences. More than eight raw reads, on average, carried each unique TCR and UMI combination. Study-level findings and limits: Expanded tumor TCRs that were ubiquitous appeared in blood more at resection than follow-up.

Worth noting for this clonotype: Its matching antigen is unknown.

TCRdb fed the 5' RACE reads into MiXCR, producing one record per CDR3 protein. The table lists some 110,000 distinct CDR3 sequences, 12% of them singletons, with approximately 17% in the top ten. Time point: blood at routine non-recurrence follow-up after resection. TCRs were sequenced from unsorted whole RNA of tumor, nontumor lung or PBMC. This TCR came from a male donor with early-stage non-small cell lung cancer. Material: PBMCs, obtained at follow-up.

The CDR3 region has the DNA TGTGCCATCGACAGGTTCCCGGAGGCCGTCTATGGCTACACCTTC. Protein sequence: CAIDRFPEAVYGYTF. V gene TRBV10-3 combines with J gene TRBJ1-2, with D perhaps matching TRBD1 (6 bases). Trimming stripped 8 bases from V and 4 bases from J, with 20 bases between. This CDR3 comprises 15 residues. Germline CDR1 and CDR2: ENHRY and SYGVKD.